The clone carrying this T cell receptor beta chain was counted at least ten times. Its target is unknown. With 6 bases clipped from V and 7 bases from J, the junction kept 7 bases outside the gene matches. The CDR3 is 14 amino acids. The germline gives CDR1 SGHAT, CDR2 FQNNGV. The data originate from a study of CD8 T cells in ankylosing spondylitis. Study-level results: In ankylosing spondylitis blood, a motif of roughly 8 highly homologous TCR beta variants appeared characteristic. Clones that were linked to disease were CD8+ and were relatively rare in peripheral blood. Disease-linked clones reportedly showed significant enrichment in matched ankylosing spondylitis synovial fluid.

In TCRdb, the 5' RACE reads were re-called with MiXCR into one record per CDR3 protein. The repertoire holds about 150,000 distinct CDR3 sequences, 6% to 8% seen once, with roughly an eighth in the top ten. Sample: blood, either unsorted or a sorted T cell fraction (not recorded which). The receptor was isolated from a female donor with ankylosing spondylitis or in good health (not recorded which). The chain combines TRBV11-2 with TRBJ1-2, with 11 bases identical to TRBD1. The CDR3 nucleotides are TGTGCCAGCAGTGGACAGGGGGCTGTAGGTGGCTACACCTTC. This sequence encodes CASSGQGAVGGYTF. Full variable domain (missing parts from reference TRBV11-2 and TRBJ1-2): EAGVAQSPRYKIIEKRQSVAFWCNPISGHATLYWYQQILGQGPKLLIQFQNNGVVDDSQLPKDRFSAERLKGVDSTLKIQPAKLEDSAVYLCASSGQGAVGGYTFGSGTRLTVV.